Given below is one T cell receptor beta chain in context. This clonotype was seen repeatedly, ten times or more. There is no known antigen for this receptor. No much larger clone exists at a distance of one base, and base qualities are not known. The data were obtained in a study of T cells in Graves' hyperthyroidism and ophthalmopathy (dated by TCRdb to the late 2010s). Regarding the study in general: Peripheral blood samples were taken at initial diagnosis, before any treatment was given. To identify TCR V-J signatures that set the groups apart, the researchers used a discovery cohort of more than 95 patients, made up of 40 to 45 with Graves' ophthalmopathy and 57 with stable Graves' hyperthyroidism. Whether ophthalmopathy could be predicted prospectively was tested in an independent validation cohort made up of roughly 19 hyperthyroidism patients plus 17 patients who later progressed to ophthalmopathy. After sampling, hyperthyroidism patients received methimazole starting at 30 mg daily, and ophthalmopathy patients received high-dose intravenous methylprednisolone. The study also compared thyroid tissue and blood T-cell repertoires from five or six Graves' hyperthyroidism patients. For training and testing, the 80 to 100 patients in the discovery cohort were randomly divided in a 7:3 ratio. The paper reports TCR Vbeta CDR3 sequencing of more than 120 peripheral blood samples: under 45 ophthalmopathy, fewer than 85 hyperthyroidism and approximately 17 progressor patients. Results the study describes overall, beyond this receptor: Ophthalmopathy was separated from stable hyperthyroidism by a 13 V-J signature model, with approximately 86% sensitivity and about 81% specificity obtained in cross-validation and 80%/75% obtained in testing. In validation, the model predicted progression to ophthalmopathy a median of around six months before onset, with roughly 70% sensitivity and roughly 77% specificity. Most expanded thyroid clonotypes (frequency above 0.001) were also detected in blood, a finding suggesting that blood repertoires may reflect thyroid immune responses. Sample size was not statistically predetermined, and investigators were not blinded to group allocation.

TCR beta CDR3 regions were amplified from RNA transcripts. The first round of RT-PCR for the TCR CDR3 was performed with the HTBI primer set and the Qiagen OneStep RT-PCR kit. Libraries were constructed in a second round of multiplex PCR, after which size selection and purification were performed. Sequencing of the libraries was done on an Illumina HiSeq2000 using paired-end 100 bp reads. The study's own analysis went as follows. Raw data were processed with SOAPnuke, discarding reads with adapters, uncalled bases, mean Phred below 15, or no exact constant-primer or identifier match. COPE v1.2.5 was used to merge the high-quality paired reads, and each unique nucleotide sequence was defined as a clonotype. MiTCR v1.1 was used to align clonotypes to the IMGT TRBV, TRBD and TRBJ reference segments. Only V-J combinations with frequency above 0.0001, covering about 99% of repertoires, were analysed. A TCS score was defined as the ratio between F50 (clonal expansion) and ExV (chaos), using BLOSUM62-based TCRdist between CDR3 peptides within each V-J. Welch's t-statistics and random forest reduced around 520 V-J features to 10 to 15, which were used in a naive Bayes classifier (R e1071). The public reads were run again by TCRdb, first through fastp at Q25 and then through MiXCR, and only productive beta chains were kept. One record per CDR3 amino acid sequence lists the most common genes and DNA. In this record, the V and J calls reflect TCRdb's handling and not the investigators' own analysis. The sample data list 460,000 or so distinct CDR3 sequences, and around 14% of these were observed just once. The ten largest clones represent about 17% of the sample.

From the germline V gene (reference sequence), CDR1 is LNHDA and CDR2 is SQIVND. V lost 7 bases and J lost 6 bases; the stretch between them is 13 bases long. Inclusive of the bounding cysteine and phenylalanine, the CDR3 is 13 residues long. Left in the record is the CDR3 DNA by itself, 39 bases read in frame from the first base. Stable Graves' hyperthyroidism was defined as no progression to ophthalmopathy during 18 months of follow-up. Hyperthyroidism patients were aged 18 to 65 years and newly diagnosed, with disease duration of less than 2 months. Exclusion was applied to patients with uncontrolled infections, other autoimmune diseases, pregnancy or lactation. Diagnoses were based on clinical symptoms, serum thyroxine and TRAb, thyroid ultrasound and orbital computed tomography. PBMCs were isolated from more than 9 ml of fresh peripheral blood by Ficoll-Paque density gradient centrifugation. Trizol reagent was used to extract total RNA, and RNA quality was then checked on an Agilent 2100 Bioanalyzer.

Sequencing used blood. The rearrangement joined TRBV19 to TRBJ1-5; no confident D gene assignment can be made. The receptor was derived from a woman between 18 and 29 years old with Graves' hyperthyroidism. CDR3 reads: CASTPANGQPQHF. The DNA is TGTGCCAGTACCCCAGCAAACGGTCAGCCCCAGCATTTT.